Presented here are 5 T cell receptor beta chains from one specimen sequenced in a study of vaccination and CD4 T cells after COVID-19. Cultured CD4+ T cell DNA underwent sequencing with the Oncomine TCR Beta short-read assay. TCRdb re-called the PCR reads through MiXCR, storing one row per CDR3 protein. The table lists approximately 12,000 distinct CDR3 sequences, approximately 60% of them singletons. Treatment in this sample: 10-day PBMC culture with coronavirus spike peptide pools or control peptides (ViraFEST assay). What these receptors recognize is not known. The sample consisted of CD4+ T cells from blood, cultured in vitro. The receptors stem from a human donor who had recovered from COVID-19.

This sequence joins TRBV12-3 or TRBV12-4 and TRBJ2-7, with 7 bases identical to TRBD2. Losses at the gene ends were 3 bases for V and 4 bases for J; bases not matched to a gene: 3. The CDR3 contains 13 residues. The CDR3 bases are TGTGCCAGCAGTTTTGGGGGGGGGTACGAGCAGTACTTC. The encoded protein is CASSFGGGYEQYF.

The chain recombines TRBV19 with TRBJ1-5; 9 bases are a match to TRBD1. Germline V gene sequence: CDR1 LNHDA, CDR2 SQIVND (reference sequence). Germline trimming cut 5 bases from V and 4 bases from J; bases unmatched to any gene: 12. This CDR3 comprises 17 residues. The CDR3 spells CASSSRQGEKVNQPQHF. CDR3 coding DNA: TGTGCCAGTAGTTCCCGACAGGGGGAAAAGGTTAATCAGCCCCAGCATTTT.

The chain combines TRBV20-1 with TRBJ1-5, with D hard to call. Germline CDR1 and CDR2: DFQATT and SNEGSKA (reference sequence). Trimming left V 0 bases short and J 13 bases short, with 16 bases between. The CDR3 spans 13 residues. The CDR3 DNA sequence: TGCAGTGCTAGAGATCCCAGTACTCTCAGGCAGCATTTT. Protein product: CSARDPSTLRQHF.

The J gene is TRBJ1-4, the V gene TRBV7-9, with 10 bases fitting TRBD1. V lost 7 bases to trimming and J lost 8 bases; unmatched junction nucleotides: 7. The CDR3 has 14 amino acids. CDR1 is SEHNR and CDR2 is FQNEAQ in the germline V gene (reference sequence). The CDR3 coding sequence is TGTGCCAGCACCCCCGGGACAGGGGTCGAAAAACTGTTTTTT. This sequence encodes CASTPGTGVEKLFF. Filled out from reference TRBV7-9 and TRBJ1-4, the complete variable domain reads DTGVSQNPRHKITKRGQNVTFRCDPISEHNRLYWYRQTLGQGPEFLTYFQNEAQLEKSRLLSDRFSAERPKGSFSTLEIQRTEQGDSAMYLCASTPGTGVEKLFFGSGTQLSVL.

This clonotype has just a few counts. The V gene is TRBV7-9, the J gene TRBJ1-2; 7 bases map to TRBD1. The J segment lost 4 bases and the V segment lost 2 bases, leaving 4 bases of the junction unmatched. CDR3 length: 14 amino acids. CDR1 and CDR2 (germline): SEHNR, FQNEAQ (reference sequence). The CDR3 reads CASSLTGDSYGYTF. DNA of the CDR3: TGTGCCAGCAGCTTAACTGGGGACAGCTATGGCTACACCTTC.